This passage covers 10 T cell receptor beta chains from one sample sequenced in a study of Graves' ophthalmopathy and Graves' hyperthyroidism. Amplifying from RNA transcripts, the study obtained TCR beta CDR3 regions. HTBI primers primed a first-round RT-PCR, and a second-round multiplex PCR followed. TCRdb redid the calling of the multiplex PCR reads with MiXCR, one entry per CDR3 protein. The sample lists a few hundred thousand distinct CDR3 sequences, roughly 40% occurring once. Material: peripheral blood or thyroid tissue (not recorded which). These receptors were obtained from an adult man with Graves' hyperthyroidism.

This clonotype came up many times. V and J are TRBV7-8 and TRBJ2-5, with a possible D match to TRBD1 (6 bases). This CDR3 comprises 15 residues. Germline lookup yields CDR1 SGHVS and CDR2 FQNEAQ. V was pared by 3 bases and J by 3 bases, with 14 bases between. Here the CDR3 reads CASSFAGTKKETQYF. DNA for the CDR3: TGTGCCAGCAGCTTTGCCGGGACAAAAAAAGAGACCCAGTACTTC.

This clonotype was recorded many times. This chain connects TRBV6-1 to TRBJ1-3; D gene ambiguous. Per germline, CDR1 MNHNS and CDR2 SASEGT. Trimming removed 4 bases at V and 1 base at J, with 8 bases between. The CDR3 is 14 residues long. The CDR3 DNA reads as TGTGCCAGCAGTGTCCAACAGTCTGGAAACACCATATATTTT. Its protein is CASSVQQSGNTIYF.

The CDR3 reads CASGGTLYTEAFF. The CDR3 DNA sequence: TGTGCCAGTGGAGGGACACTCTACACTGAAGCTTTCTTT. This chain links TRBV19 with TRBJ1-1, with a possible D match to TRBD1 (6 bases). The CDR3 spans 13 residues. Trimming stripped 8 bases from V and 3 bases from J, with 13 bases between. Germline assignment: CDR1 LNHDA and CDR2 SQIVND (reference sequence).

This clonotype was counted ten times or more. The chain links TRBV7-9 to TRBJ1-6; D gene ambiguous. V was trimmed by 5 bases and J by 9 bases, leaving 17 bases between them. CDR3 length: 15 residues. Germline CDR1 and CDR2: SEHNR and FQNEAQ (reference sequence). This chain's CDR3 is CASSHIRERGSPLHF. The CDR3 nucleotides read TGTGCCAGCAGCCATATCCGGGAAAGAGGTTCACCCCTCCACTTT.

This clonotype appeared a few times. The chain links TRBV3-1 to TRBJ1-2, with TRBD1 matching over 7 bases. The CDR3 is made up of 15 amino acids. The germline CDR1 and CDR2 sequences are LGHDT and YNNKEL (reference sequence). With V trimmed by 4 bases and J by 2 bases, 7 bases remained unmatched. CDR3 sequence reads: CASSPYSGQNYGYTF. For the CDR3, the DNA is TGTGCCAGCAGCCCTTACTCGGGACAGAACTATGGCTACACCTTC.

This clonotype was recorded many times. V usage is TRBV11-2 and J usage is TRBJ1-2; D may be TRBD1 (5 bases). This CDR3 contains 14 residues. Germline loops: CDR1 SGHAT, CDR2 FQNNGV. Trimming stripped 0 bases from V and 6 bases from J, with 11 bases between. CDR3 sequence reads: CASSLEAGSNGYTF. The DNA of the CDR3 is TGTGCCAGCAGCTTAGAGGCAGGGAGCAATGGCTACACCTTC.

This chain links TRBV7-9 with TRBJ1-5; TRBD1 matches at 8 bases. The CDR3 extends over 14 amino acids. Unmatched junction bases numbered 11, after V lost 5 bases and J lost 11 bases. CDR1 and CDR2 (germline): SEHNR, FQNEAQ (reference sequence). CDR3 sequence (DNA): TGTGCCAGCAGCCCACGACAGGGGAGAGAGACCCAGCATTTT. As protein: CASSPRQGRETQHF.

This clonotype was seen ten or more times. This rearrangement joins TRBV10-3 to TRBJ2-2; D is ambiguous. Germline CDR1 reads ENHRY; CDR2 reads SYGVKD. Deletions cut 0 bases from V and 0 bases from J, with 14 bases between. This CDR3 contains 18 residues. Here the CDR3 DNA reads TGTGCCATCAGTGAGTCAGGTGTAAACACCGCGAACACCGGGGAGCTGTTTTTT. Protein: CAISESGVNTANTGELFF.

As regards this clonotype: This may come from a read error, since a much larger clone is one base off. This CDR3 is missing its conserved last phenylalanine or tryptophan, likely due to a read error. The rearrangement links TRBV10-3 to TRBJ1-5; D gene ambiguous. The CDR3 covers 13 residues. The germline gives CDR1 ENHRY, CDR2 SYGVKD. CDR3 nucleotide sequence: TGTGCCAGCAGTCGGGTGAGCAATCAGCCCCAGCATCTT. Residues: CASSRVSNQPQHL.

This clonotype was observed a few times. J is TRBJ2-3 and V is TRBV25-1, with D possibly being TRBD1 (6 bases). Trimming pared 2 bases from V and 3 bases from J, leaving 12 bases between. Germline V gene sequence: CDR1 MGHDK, CDR2 SYGVNS. CDR3 length: 15 amino acids. CDR3 amino acids: CASSEQGFGTDTQYF. As DNA, the CDR3 is TGTGCCAGCAGTGAACAGGGGTTTGGTACAGATACGCAGTATTTT. The complete variable domain, with remaining parts taken from reference TRBV25-1 and TRBJ2-3, reads EADIYQTPRYLVIGTGKKITLECSQTMGHDKMYWYQQDPGMELHLIHYSYGVNSTEKGDLSSESTVSRIRTEHFPLTLESARPSHTSQYLCASSEQGFGTDTQYFGPGTRLTVL.